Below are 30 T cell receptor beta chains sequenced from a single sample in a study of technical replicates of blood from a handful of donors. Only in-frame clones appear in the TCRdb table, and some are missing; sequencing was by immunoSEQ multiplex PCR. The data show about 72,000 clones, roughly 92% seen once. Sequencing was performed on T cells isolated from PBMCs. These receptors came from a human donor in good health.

The CDR3 DNA sequence: TGTGCCAGCAGTTACTCGGTCGGGGAATCCTACGAGCAGTACTTC. This sequence encodes CASSYSVGESYEQYF. The rearrangement links TRBV6-6 to TRBJ2-7; D might be TRBD2 (5 bases). Per the germline V gene, CDR1 is MNHNY and CDR2 is SVGAGI (reference sequence). Trimming removed 0 bases from V and 1 base from J, with 10 bases in between. The CDR3 extends over 15 amino acids.

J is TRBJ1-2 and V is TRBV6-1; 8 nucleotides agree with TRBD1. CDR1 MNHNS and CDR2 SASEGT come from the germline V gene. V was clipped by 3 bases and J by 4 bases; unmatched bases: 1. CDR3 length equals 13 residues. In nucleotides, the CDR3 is TGTGCCAGCAGTGAGACAGGGGTCTATGGCTACACCTTC. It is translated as CASSETGVYGYTF.

The CDR3 loop is CASGRGGSYEQYF. DNA for the CDR3: TGTGCCAGCGGCAGGGGAGGGTCCTACGAGCAGTACTTC. The rearrangement uses TRBV5-4 and TRBJ2-7; tentative D call: TRBD2 (7 bases). Trimming left V 7 bases short and J 1 base short, with 12 bases between. The CDR3 spans 13 residues. The V gene's germline CDR1 is SGHNT and CDR2 YYREEE (reference sequence).

CDR3 sequence: CASSRKSVDNNEQFF. The DNA of the CDR3 is TGTGCCAGCAGCCGCAAGAGTGTGGACAACAATGAGCAGTTCTTC. This chain connects TRBV7-3 to TRBJ2-1, with TRBD1 as a possible D gene (5 bases). Germline V CDR1 and CDR2: SGHTA, FQGTGA. The CDR3 loop spans 15 amino acids. Trimming shortened V by 5 bases and J by 5 bases, and 16 bases separated the two germline ends. The full variable domain, rest sourced from reference TRBV7-3 and TRBJ2-1, is GAGVSQTPSNKVTEKGKYVELRCDPISGHTALYWYRQSLGQGPEFLIYFQGTGAADDSGLPNDRFFAVRPEGSVSTLKIQRTERGDSAVYLCASSRKSVDNNEQFFGPGTRLTVL.

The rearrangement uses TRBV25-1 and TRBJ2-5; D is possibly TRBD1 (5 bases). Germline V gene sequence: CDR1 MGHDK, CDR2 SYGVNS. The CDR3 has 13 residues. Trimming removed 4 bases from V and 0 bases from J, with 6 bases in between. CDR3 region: CASSGQYQETQYF. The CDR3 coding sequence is TGTGCCAGCAGTGGACAGTACCAAGAGACCCAGTACTTC.

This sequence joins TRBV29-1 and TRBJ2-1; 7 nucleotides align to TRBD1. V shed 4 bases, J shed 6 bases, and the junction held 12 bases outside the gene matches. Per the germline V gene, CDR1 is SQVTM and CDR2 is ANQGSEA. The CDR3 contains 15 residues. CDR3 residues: CSVVLNRGTGNEQFF. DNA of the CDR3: TGCAGCGTTGTGTTGAACAGGGGAACTGGCAATGAGCAGTTCTTC.

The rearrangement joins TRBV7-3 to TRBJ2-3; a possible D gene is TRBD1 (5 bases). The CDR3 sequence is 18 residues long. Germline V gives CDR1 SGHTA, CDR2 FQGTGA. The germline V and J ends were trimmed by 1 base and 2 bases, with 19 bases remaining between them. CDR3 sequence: CASSLNVGAVRVTDTQYF. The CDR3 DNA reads TGTGCCAGCAGCTTAAATGTTGGCGCCGTCAGGGTCACAGATACGCAGTATTTT.

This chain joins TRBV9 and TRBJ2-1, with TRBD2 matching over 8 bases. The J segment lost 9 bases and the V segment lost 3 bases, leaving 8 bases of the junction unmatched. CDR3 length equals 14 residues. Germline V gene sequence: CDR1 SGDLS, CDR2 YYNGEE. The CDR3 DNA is TGTGCCAGCAGCGCCGGGACTAGAAGTGCTGAGCAGTTCTTC. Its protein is CASSAGTRSAEQFF.

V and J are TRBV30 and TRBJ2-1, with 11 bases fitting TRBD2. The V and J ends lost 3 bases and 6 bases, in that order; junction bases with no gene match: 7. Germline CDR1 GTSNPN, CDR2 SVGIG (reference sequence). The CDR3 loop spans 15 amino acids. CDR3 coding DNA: TGTGCCTGGAGCACCGGACTAGCGGGTGGCAATGAGCAGTTCTTC. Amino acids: CAWSTGLAGGNEQFF.

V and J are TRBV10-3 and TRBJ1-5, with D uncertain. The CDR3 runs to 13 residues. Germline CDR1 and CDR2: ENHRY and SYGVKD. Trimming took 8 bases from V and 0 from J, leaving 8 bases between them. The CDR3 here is CAIGPYSNQPQHF. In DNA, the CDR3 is TGTGCCATCGGCCCATATAGCAATCAGCCCCAGCATTTT.

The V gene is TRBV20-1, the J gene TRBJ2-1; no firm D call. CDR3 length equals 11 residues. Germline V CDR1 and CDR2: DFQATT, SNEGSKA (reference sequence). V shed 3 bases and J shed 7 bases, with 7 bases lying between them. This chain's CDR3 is CSASLQNEQFF. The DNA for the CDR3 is TGCAGTGCTAGTTTACAAAATGAGCAGTTCTTC.

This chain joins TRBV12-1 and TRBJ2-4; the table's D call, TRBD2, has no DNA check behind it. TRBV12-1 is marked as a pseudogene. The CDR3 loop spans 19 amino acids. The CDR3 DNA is TGTGCCAGCAGCTCCAAGAGGACTAGACTCTACTACGCCAAAAACATTCAGTACTTC. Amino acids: CASSSKRTRLYYAKNIQYF.

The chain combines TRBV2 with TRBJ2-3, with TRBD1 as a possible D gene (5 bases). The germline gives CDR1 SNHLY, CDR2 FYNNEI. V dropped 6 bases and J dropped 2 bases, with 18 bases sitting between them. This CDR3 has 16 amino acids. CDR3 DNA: TGTGCCAGCAGCGCTCGGAGACAGAGCGTCACAGATACGCAGTATTTT. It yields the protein CASSARRQSVTDTQYF. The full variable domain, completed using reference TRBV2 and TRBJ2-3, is EPEVTQTPSHQVTQMGQEVILRCVPISNHLYFYWYRQILGQKVEFLVSFYNNEISEKSEIFDDQFSVERPDGSNFTLKIRSTKLEDSAMYFCASSARRQSVTDTQYFGPGTRLTVL.

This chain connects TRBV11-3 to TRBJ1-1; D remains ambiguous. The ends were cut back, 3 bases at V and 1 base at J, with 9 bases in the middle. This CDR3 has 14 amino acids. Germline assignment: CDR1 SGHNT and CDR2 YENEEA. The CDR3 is CASSFGPRNTEAFF. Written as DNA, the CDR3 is TGTGCCAGCAGCTTCGGTCCGAGGAACACTGAAGCTTTCTTT.

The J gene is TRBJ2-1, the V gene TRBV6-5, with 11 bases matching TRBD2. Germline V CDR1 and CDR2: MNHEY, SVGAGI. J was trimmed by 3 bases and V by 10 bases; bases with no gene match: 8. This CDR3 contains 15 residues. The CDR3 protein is CANTTGTSGYNEQFF. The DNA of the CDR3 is TGTGCCAACACCACCGGGACTAGCGGCTACAATGAGCAGTTCTTC.

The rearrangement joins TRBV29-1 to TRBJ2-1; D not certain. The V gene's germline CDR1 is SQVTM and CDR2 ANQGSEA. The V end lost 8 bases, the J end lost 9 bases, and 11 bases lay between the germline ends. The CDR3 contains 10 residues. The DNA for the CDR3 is TGCAGCACCGATAGTGTTGAGCAGTTCTTC. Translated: CSTDSVEQFF.

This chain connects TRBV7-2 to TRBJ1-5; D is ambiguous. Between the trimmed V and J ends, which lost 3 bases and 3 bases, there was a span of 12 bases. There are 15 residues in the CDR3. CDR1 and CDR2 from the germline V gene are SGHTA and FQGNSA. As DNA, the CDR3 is TGTGCCAGCAGCTTGGGAGGACCGATCAATCAGCCCCAGCATTTT. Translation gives CASSLGGPINQPQHF.

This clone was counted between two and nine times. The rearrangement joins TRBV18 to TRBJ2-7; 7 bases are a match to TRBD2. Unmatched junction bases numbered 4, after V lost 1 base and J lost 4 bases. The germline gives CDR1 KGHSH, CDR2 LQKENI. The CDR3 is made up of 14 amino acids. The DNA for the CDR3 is TGTGCCAGCTCACCACAGCGGGACGTGTACGAGCAGTACTTC. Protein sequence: CASSPQRDVYEQYF.

The DNA for the CDR3 is TGCGCCAGCAGCCAGTACAGGGGTAAAGGATCTGAAGCTTTCTTT. This translates into CASSQYRGKGSEAFF. V is TRBV5-1 and J is TRBJ1-1, with 7 bases matching TRBD1. V gave up 4 bases and J gave up 6 bases; unmatched junction bases: 12. Germline CDR1 reads SGHRS; CDR2 reads YFSETQ. The CDR3 runs 15 residues.

The CDR3 sequence: CAWSVPRGDGYTF. The CDR3 DNA sequence: TGTGCCTGGAGTGTACCCAGGGGAGATGGCTACACCTTC. The rearrangement joins TRBV30 to TRBJ1-2; a weak D match, TRBD1 (6 bases). V lost 0 bases and J lost 6, with 11 bases in between. CDR1 is GTSNPN and CDR2 is SVGIG in the germline V gene (reference sequence). The CDR3 covers 13 residues.

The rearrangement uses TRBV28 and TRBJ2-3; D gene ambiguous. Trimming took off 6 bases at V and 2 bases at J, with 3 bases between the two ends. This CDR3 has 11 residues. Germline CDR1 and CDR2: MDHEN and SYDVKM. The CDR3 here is CASSLTDTQYF. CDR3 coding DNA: TGTGCCAGCAGCCTCACAGATACGCAGTATTTT.

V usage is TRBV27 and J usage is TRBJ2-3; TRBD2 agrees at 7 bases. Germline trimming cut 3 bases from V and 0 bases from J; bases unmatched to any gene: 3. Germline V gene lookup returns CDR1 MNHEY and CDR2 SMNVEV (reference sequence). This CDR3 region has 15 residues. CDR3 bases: TGTGCCAGCAGTTTTAGCGGGTCTAGCACAGATACGCAGTATTTT. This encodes CASSFSGSSTDTQYF.

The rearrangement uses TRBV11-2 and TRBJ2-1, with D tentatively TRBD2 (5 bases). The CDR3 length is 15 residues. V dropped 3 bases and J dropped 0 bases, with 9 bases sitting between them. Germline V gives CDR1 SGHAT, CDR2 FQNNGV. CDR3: CASSFSGFSYNEQFF. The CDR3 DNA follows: TGTGCCAGCAGCTTCAGCGGTTTCTCCTACAATGAGCAGTTCTTC.

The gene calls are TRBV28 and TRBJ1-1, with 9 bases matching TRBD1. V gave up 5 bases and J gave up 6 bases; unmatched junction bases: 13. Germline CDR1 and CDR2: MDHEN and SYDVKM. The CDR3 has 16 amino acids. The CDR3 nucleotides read TGTGCCAGCAGTCCGGGGACAGGGAGGATTAACTCTGAAGCTTTCTTT. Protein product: CASSPGTGRINSEAFF. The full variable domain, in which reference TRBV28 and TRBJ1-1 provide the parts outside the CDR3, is DVKVTQSSRYLVKRTGEKVFLECVQDMDHENMFWYRQDPGLGLRLIYFSYDVKMKEKGDIPEGYSVSREKKERFSLILESASTNQTSMYLCASSPGTGRINSEAFFGQGTRLTVV.

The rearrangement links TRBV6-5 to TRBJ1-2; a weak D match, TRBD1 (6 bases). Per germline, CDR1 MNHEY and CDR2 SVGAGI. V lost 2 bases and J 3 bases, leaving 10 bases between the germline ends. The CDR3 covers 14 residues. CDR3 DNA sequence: TGTGCCAGCAGTTACCTACAGGGCGACTATGGCTACACCTTC. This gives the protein CASSYLQGDYGYTF.

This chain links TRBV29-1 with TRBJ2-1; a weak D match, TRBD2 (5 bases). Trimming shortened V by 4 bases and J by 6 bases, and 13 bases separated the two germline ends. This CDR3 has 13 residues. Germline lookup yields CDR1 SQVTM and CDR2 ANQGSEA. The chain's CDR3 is CSVAMRATNEQFF. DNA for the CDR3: TGCAGCGTTGCGATGAGGGCCACCAATGAGCAGTTCTTC.

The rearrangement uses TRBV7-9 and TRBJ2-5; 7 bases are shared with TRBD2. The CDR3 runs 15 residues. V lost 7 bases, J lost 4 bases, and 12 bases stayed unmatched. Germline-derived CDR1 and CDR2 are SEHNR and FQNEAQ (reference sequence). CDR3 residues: CASNRGKREGETQYF. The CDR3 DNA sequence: TGTGCCAGCAACCGGGGGAAGCGGGAAGGAGAGACCCAGTACTTC.

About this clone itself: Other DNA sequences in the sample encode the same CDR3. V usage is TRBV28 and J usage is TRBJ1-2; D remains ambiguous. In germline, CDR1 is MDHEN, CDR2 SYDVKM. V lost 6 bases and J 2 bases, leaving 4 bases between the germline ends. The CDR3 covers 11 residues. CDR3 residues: CASSPNYGYTF. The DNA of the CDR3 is TGTGCCAGCAGCCCGAACTATGGCTACACCTTC.

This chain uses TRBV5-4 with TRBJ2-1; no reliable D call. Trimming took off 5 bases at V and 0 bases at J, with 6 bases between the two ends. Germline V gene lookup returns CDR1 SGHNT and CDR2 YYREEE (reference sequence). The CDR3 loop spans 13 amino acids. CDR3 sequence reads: CASREISYNEQFF. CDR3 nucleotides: TGTGCCAGCAGGGAGATCTCCTACAATGAGCAGTTCTTC.

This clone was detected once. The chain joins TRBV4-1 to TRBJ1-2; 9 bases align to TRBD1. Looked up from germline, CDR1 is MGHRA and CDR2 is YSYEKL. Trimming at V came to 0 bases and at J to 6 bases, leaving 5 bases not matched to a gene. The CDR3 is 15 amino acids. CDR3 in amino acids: CASSQEDRGFNGYTF. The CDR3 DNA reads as TGCGCCAGCAGCCAAGAGGACAGGGGTTTTAATGGCTACACCTTC.